The 12 T cell receptor beta chains below come from one sample, sequenced in a study of cytomegalovirus exposure and HLA in healthy donors. The PCR used 60 Vbeta and 13 Jbeta primers. Some clones are missing from TCRdb's copy, which holds only in-frame ones; the method was immunoSEQ multiplex PCR. This table holds roughly 200,000 clones, approximately 88% found once. Input material: PBMCs. These receptors were obtained from a boy aged 2 to 10 in good health and CMV-seronegative.

The chain carries TRBV5-6 and TRBJ2-5, with D perhaps TRBD1 (7 bases). V was shortened by 7 bases and J by 5 bases, with 15 bases between the two germline ends. The CDR3 spans 13 residues. The germline gives CDR1 SGHDT, CDR2 YYEEEE. The CDR3 sequence: CASRRGSGETQYF. Here the CDR3 DNA reads TGTGCCAGCCGCAGGGGGAGCGGGGAGACCCAGTACTTC.

This clone appeared a few times. The V and J genes are TRBV7-8 and TRBJ1-3, with D uncertain. Germline CDR1 reads SGHVS; CDR2 reads FQNEAQ. V was clipped by 4 bases and J by 0 bases, with 7 bases between them. The CDR3 length is 14 residues. The CDR3 spells CASSSQVSGNTIYF. The CDR3 DNA reads as TGTGCCAGCAGCTCGCAGGTCTCTGGAAACACCATATATTTT.

The rearrangement uses TRBV2 and TRBJ1-5, with 7 bases fitting TRBD1. The germline V gene has CDR1 SNHLY and CDR2 FYNNEI. The CDR3 extends over 15 amino acids. After removal of 3 bases from V and 2 bases from J, the junction contained 4 bases not matched to a gene. For the CDR3, the DNA is TGTGCCAGCAGTGAGGTAGGACAGGGCAATCAGCCCCAGCATTTT. Its translation: CASSEVGQGNQPQHF.

This chain uses TRBV15 with TRBJ1-2; D unclear. V lost 0 bases and J lost 8, with 19 bases in between. CDR3 length equals 16 residues. Germline V CDR1 and CDR2: LNHNV, YYDKDF (reference sequence). The CDR3 coding sequence is TGTGCCACCAGCAGAGATATTGCAGCCCCTCCAGGAGGCTACACCTTC. Translating gives CATSRDIAAPPGGYTF.

The V gene is TRBV9, the J gene TRBJ2-1; 8 bases are shared with TRBD2. CDR3 length: 18 amino acids. After removal of 0 bases from V and 0 bases from J, the junction contained 8 bases not matched to a gene. The germline gives CDR1 SGDLS, CDR2 YYNGEE. CDR3: CASSVAPSGPPSYNEQFF. CDR3 nucleotide sequence: TGTGCCAGCAGCGTAGCGCCTAGCGGGCCCCCCTCCTACAATGAGCAGTTCTTC.

In this sample, this clone turned up once. This chain uses TRBV19 with TRBJ2-3, with 10 nucleotides matching TRBD1. This CDR3 has 14 residues. V shed 7 bases, J shed 3 bases, and the junction held 4 bases outside the gene matches. Germline lookup yields CDR1 LNHDA and CDR2 SQIVND (reference sequence). The CDR3 nucleotides read TGTGCCAGTACTCGGACAGGGGGGACAGATACGCAGTATTTT. It translates to CASTRTGGTDTQYF.

The J gene is TRBJ2-1, the V gene TRBV2, with D perhaps matching TRBD2 (6 bases). Germline assignment: CDR1 SNHLY and CDR2 FYNNEI. V was trimmed by 9 bases and J by 8 bases, leaving 23 bases between them. This CDR3 spans 15 amino acids. CDR3 sequence reads: CARFFDEVADHEQFF. The CDR3 region has the DNA TGTGCCAGGTTCTTTGACGAAGTAGCGGACCATGAGCAGTTCTTC.

The chain's CDR3 is CASGRGLGYQETQYF. The CDR3 nucleotides read TGTGCTAGTGGTCGCGGGCTGGGATACCAAGAGACCCAGTACTTC. This sequence joins TRBV12-5 and TRBJ2-5; possibly TRBD2 for D (5 bases). Trimming stripped 5 bases from V and 0 bases from J, with 13 bases between. Germline values: CDR1 LGHNT, CDR2 FRNRAP. The CDR3 consists of 15 residues. Drawing the rest from reference TRBV12-5 and TRBJ2-5, the complete variable domain is DARVTQTPRHKVTEMGQEVTMRCQPILGHNTVFWYRQTMMQGLELLAYFRNRAPLDDSGMPKDRFSAEMPDATLATLKIQPSEPRDSAVYFCASGRGLGYQETQYFGPGTRLLVL.

The chain links TRBV5-1 to TRBJ2-1; D is ambiguous. The germline V gene encodes CDR1 SGHRS and CDR2 YFSETQ. The CDR3 extends over 14 amino acids. V dropped 0 bases and J dropped 5 bases, with 9 bases sitting between them. CDR3 region: CASSLGQRDNEQFF. In nucleotides, the CDR3 is TGCGCCAGCAGCTTGGGCCAACGCGACAATGAGCAGTTCTTC.

V and J are TRBV7-2 and TRBJ2-5; weak D call: TRBD2 (6 bases). CDR1 is SGHTA, CDR2 FQGNSA, per germline. V was pared by 5 bases and J by 2 bases, with 18 bases between. This CDR3 is built from 16 residues. The CDR3 here is CASSLLILALQETQYF. The CDR3, as DNA: TGTGCCAGCAGCCTTCTCATACTAGCTCTTCAAGAGACCCAGTACTTC.

This clone occurred once. V usage is TRBV19 and J usage is TRBJ1-1, with D possibly being TRBD1 (5 bases). Germline loops: CDR1 LNHDA, CDR2 SQIVND (reference sequence). The CDR3 covers 13 residues. V was clipped by 2 bases and J by 3 bases, with 7 bases between them. CDR3: CASSISGDTEAFF. The CDR3 DNA follows: TGTGCCAGTAGTATATCGGGGGACACTGAAGCTTTCTTT.

The chain links TRBV19 to TRBJ2-7, with TRBD1 matching 8 bases. J was trimmed by 3 bases and V by 6 bases; bases with no gene match: 4. CDR3 length: 13 residues. Germline values: CDR1 LNHDA, CDR2 SQIVND (reference sequence). The CDR3 sequence is CASRGQASYEQYF. CDR3 DNA sequence: TGTGCCAGTAGGGGACAGGCTAGCTACGAGCAGTACTTC.